These 5 T cell receptor beta chains were all obtained from the same sample, sequenced in a study of blood T cell repertoires in COVID-19. The repertoire was sequenced with immunoSEQ multiplex PCR; TCRdb's copy has only in-frame clones and lacks some. The data hold roughly 400,000 clones, with about 88% observed a single time. Sequencing was performed on PBMCs or T cells enriched from blood (not recorded which). Receptors originate from a young woman who had been exposed to COVID-19.

The chain employs TRBV27 and TRBJ2-5; the D gene is possibly TRBD2 (6 bases). CDR1 is MNHEY, CDR2 SMNVEV, per germline (reference sequence). Trimming took off 3 bases at V and 5 bases at J, with 16 bases between the two ends. The CDR3 is 15 residues long. CDR3 DNA: TGTGCCAGCAGTTTTGGGGGGACCATGCGGGAGACCCAGTACTTC. Protein product: CASSFGGTMRETQYF.

The genes are TRBV18 and TRBJ2-7; TRBD2 agrees at 7 bases. Unmatched junction bases numbered 9, after V lost 5 bases and J lost 2 bases. The CDR3 runs 15 residues. Germline CDR1 KGHSH, CDR2 LQKENI. The CDR3: CASSSLGGGTYEQYF. In nucleotides, the CDR3 is TGTGCCAGCTCATCCCTGGGGGGGGGAACCTACGAGCAGTACTTC.

In this sample, this clone turned up once. One end of the junction is discordant with germline, which a read error may explain. The chain couples TRBV6-5 to TRBJ1-6, with 7 bases matching TRBD1. The CDR3 is made up of 11 amino acids. Germline V gene sequence: CDR1 MNHEY, CDR2 SVGAGI. CDR3 region: CASSYRDRAWF. The CDR3 nucleotides are TGTGCCAGCAGTTACCGCGACAGGGCCTGGTTT.

This rearrangement joins TRBV6-5 to TRBJ1-2; D is unresolved. CDR3 length: 14 amino acids. V was cut by 3 bases and J by 4 bases, with 12 bases left in between. Per the germline V gene, CDR1 is MNHEY and CDR2 is SVGAGI. The CDR3 spells CASSYSGSGYGYTF. CDR3 nucleotides: TGTGCCAGCAGTTATTCCGGGAGCGGCTATGGCTACACCTTC.

The rearrangement joins TRBV4-2 to TRBJ1-5; no clear D. The V gene lost 0 bases and the J gene lost 1 base, with 10 bases spanning the gap. The length of the CDR3 is 16 residues. Germline V gene data show CDR1 as LGHNA and CDR2 as YNFKEQ. The CDR3 nucleotides are TGTGCCAGCAGCCAAGAACTATCACGGAGCAATCAGCCCCAGCATTTT. It translates to CASSQELSRSNQPQHF.